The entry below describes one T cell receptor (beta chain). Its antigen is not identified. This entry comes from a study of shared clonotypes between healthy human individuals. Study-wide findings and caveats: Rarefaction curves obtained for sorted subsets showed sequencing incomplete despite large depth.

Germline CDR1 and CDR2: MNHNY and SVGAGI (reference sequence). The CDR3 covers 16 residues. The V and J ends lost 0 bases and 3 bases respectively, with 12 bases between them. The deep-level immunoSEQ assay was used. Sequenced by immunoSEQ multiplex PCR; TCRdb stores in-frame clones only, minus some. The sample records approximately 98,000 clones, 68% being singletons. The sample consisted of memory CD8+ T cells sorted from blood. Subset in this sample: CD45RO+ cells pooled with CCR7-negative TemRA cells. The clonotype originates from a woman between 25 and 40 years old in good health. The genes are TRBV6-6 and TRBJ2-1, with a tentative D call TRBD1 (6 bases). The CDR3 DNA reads TGTGCCAGCAGTTACTCAAAACTAGGGGGCTACAATGAGCAGTTCTTC. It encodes CASSYSKLGGYNEQFF.